This T cell receptor beta chain stems from a study of blood T cells in healthy people across ages (dated by TCRdb to the mid-2010s). A note on the overall study: Template switching captured roughly one uniquely barcoded TCR beta cDNA molecule per two T cells in model experiments. Using the same blood draw, the study looked at two additional independent replicas of 1 million unique cDNA reads for two donors, one aged 18 to 30 and the other aged 80 or older. Donors of different ages were randomly distributed across sequencing lanes to avoid experimental bias. Using deep sequencing normalized with unique cDNA molecular identifiers, the study measured how TCR beta repertoire diversity changes with age. Four age groups were formed from the donors: young (average approximately 15 years), middle-aged (around 41), aged (62) and long-lived (roughly 88). General study outcomes and caveats: Estimates of total diversity from one million sequenced T cells were regarded as lower bounds and underestimates. There was a strong correlation between observed TCR beta diversity and the percentage of naive T cells measured by flow cytometry. Donor CMV infection status was unknown, potentially confounding age-related changes in expanded clonotypes. Observed TCR beta diversity per million T cells fell roughly linearly with age, and a significant reduction was already apparent by age about 36. The long-lived group showed more naive CD4+ T cells, fewer expanded clones and increased TCR diversity than the aged group, suggesting age selection. Conclusive comparison of naive and antigen-experienced compartments was prevented by the profiling of bulk unsorted PBMCs.

As encoded in the germline V gene, CDR1 is MDHEN while CDR2 is SYDVKM. The CDR3 starts with the cysteine, ends with the phenylalanine, and has 13 residues. Solely the CDR3 DNA is kept, with 39 bases framed from the first base. With respect to this clonotype: It has no known antigen specificity. Per-nucleotide qualities are absent, and no much larger clonotype sits a single base away.

The library was generated by 5' RACE. The sequencer listed for this sample is Illumina HiSeq 2500. A second roughly 6 to 11 cycle PCR used a sample-barcoded 5' primer and a J-beta primer mix. A template-switch 5' adaptor carrying 12 random nucleotides introduced a unique molecular identifier onto each TCR beta cDNA molecule. Each sample yielded at least 3 million CDR3-containing paired-end reads. First-strand cDNA was synthesized from all RNA with the Mint cDNA synthesis kit, primed by a TRBC-specific oligonucleotide. Following uracil-DNA glycosylase treatment, a first 18-cycle PCR with universal primers M1SS and BC2_uni_R was performed on all cDNA. The original pipeline was this. For normalization, 1 million high-quality reads were randomly selected from each sample, with every read carrying a distinct molecular identifier. Instead of being binned into consensus sequences, reads that shared molecular identifiers were thrown out. MiTCR, set to a Q25 quality threshold and the strictest error-elimination algorithm, was used for CDR3 identification, clonotype clustering and error correction. A nonparametric unseen species model with Euler transformation was used to estimate lower-bound total TCR beta diversity. TCRdb trimmed the raw reads at Q25, called clones with MiXCR and kept productive beta chains. Each CDR3 protein gets just one entry, which takes the most common genes and DNA from the rows behind it. The V and J calls here are based on TCRdb, not the publication. For this sample the table gives over 1,200,000 distinct CDR3 sequences, of which approximately 59% were detected only once. The ten largest clones capture 6.5% to 8.5% of the sample.

Systemically healthy Caucasian individuals from Russia, around 38 in total and aged roughly 6 to 95 years, were included as donors. Roughly 10 milliliters of peripheral blood were collected from each donor into EDTA-treated Vacutainer tubes. PBMCs were isolated by Ficoll-Paque density-gradient centrifugation, with at least 6.5 million obtained per sample. Trizol reagent was used to extract total RNA from the PBMCs, yielding at least 5.5 micrograms per sample. Naive CD45RAhigh/CD27high T cell percentages were measured by flow cytometry on a PBMC aliquot from every donor. The chain employs TRBV28 and TRBJ2-1, with no confident D gene call. The tail of the sequence fits TRBJ2-7 better, so the J call may be wrong. The sample comprised blood. The source is a man between 18 and 35 years old in good health. The nucleotides read TGTGCCAGCAGTCCCTTGGAAACCTACGAGCAGTACTTC. Protein translation: CASSPLETYEQYF.